This section outlines one TCR beta chain sequence together with its context. From the 5' RACE reads, TCRdb lists one entry per CDR3 protein and no DNA. Its clone listing holds 250,000 to 300,000 distinct CDR3 sequences. The germline CDR1 and CDR2 sequences are MGHRA and YSYEKL. The CDR3 runs to 16 residues. These data are taken from a study of T cells expressing NK-cell markers. This receptor was identified in a woman aged 18 to 75 in good health. The sample consisted of blood T cells: a sorted CD56 or NKG2C T cell subset, CD4+ or CD8+ T cells, or bulk PBMC T cells (not recorded which). V is TRBV4-1 and J is TRBJ2-3; absent DNA, TCRdb's TRBD2 call cannot be checked. CDR3 loop: CASSQGFGRASDTQYF.